Included here is one TCR beta chain sequence, with context. Its antigen is undetermined. Execution of the assay was at deep level. Every subset's genomic DNA went evenly onto several immunoSEQ plates. The table came from immunoSEQ multiplex PCR; TCRdb's copy has only in-frame clones and leaves some out. The sample has more than 550,000 clones; around 91% are singletons. V was shortened by 1 base and J by 5 bases, with 11 bases between the two germline ends. Germline CDR1 is MDHEN and CDR2 is SYDVKM. The CDR3 runs to 15 residues. This sample is drawn from a study of shared clonotypes between healthy human individuals. General study points: Larger richness was generally estimated for naive than memory subsets.

The rearrangement joins TRBV28 to TRBJ2-2; weak D call: TRBD1 (6 bases). This receptor was obtained from a man between 18 and 29 years old in good health. Some clones in this sample may be carry-over from other donors' samples. Sequencing used memory CD8+ T cells from PBMCs. This sample's subset: CD45RO+ cells pooled with CCR7-negative TemRA cells. The CDR3 sequence: CASSLSGVGTGELFF. CDR3 in DNA: TGTGCCAGCAGTTTATCAGGGGTCGGGACCGGGGAGCTGTTTTTT.